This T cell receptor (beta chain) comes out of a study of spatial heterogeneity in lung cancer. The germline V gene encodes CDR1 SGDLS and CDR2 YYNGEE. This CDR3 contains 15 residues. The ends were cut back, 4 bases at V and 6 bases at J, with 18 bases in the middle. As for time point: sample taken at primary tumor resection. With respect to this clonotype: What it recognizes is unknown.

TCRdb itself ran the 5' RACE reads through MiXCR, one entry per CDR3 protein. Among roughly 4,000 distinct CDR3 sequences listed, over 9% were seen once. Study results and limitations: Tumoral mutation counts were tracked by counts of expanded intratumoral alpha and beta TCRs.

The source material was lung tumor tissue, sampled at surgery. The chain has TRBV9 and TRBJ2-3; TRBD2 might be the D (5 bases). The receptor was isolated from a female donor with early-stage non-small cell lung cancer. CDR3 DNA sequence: TGTGCCAGCAGCTCAGACCCGGGATACGGCGATACGCAGTATTTT. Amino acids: CASSSDPGYGDTQYF.